This TCR beta chain originates from a study of T cell responses to AZD1222 COVID-19 vaccine. General study findings and limits: Donors were largely white British and mainly female; clonal diversity was possibly underestimated. Targets within unmutated variant regions were reportedly found for nearly half of spike-specific TCRs.

Of note for this clone: Its antigen is unknown.

TCRdb's table, derived via immunoSEQ multiplex PCR, lists solely in-frame clones and lacks some. The sample yields about 110,000 clones, about 85% seen once. This TCR derives from an adult in good health. The sample consisted of peripheral blood, taken on day 0 of AZD1222 vaccination.

CDR3 protein: CASRYRTSGGASYEQYF. The CDR3 DNA reads as TGTGCCAGCAGATACCGGACTAGCGGGGGGGCCTCCTACGAGCAGTACTTC. The chain employs TRBV6-2 or TRBV6-3 and TRBJ2-7; 15 bases match TRBD2. This CDR3 region has 17 residues. V dropped 6 bases and J dropped 0; count of bases not matched to a gene: 6. CDR1 and CDR2 (germline): MNHEY, SVGEGT.